These 2 T cell receptor beta chains came from one sample sequenced in a study of T cells in localized non-small cell lung cancer. Data came from immunoSEQ multiplex PCR; TCRdb stores just in-frame clones and leaves some out. The sample contains roughly 31,000 clones, roughly nine tenths of which appear only once. This material consisted of peripheral blood, taken before any cancer treatment. These receptors were obtained from a woman aged 35-75 years with stage I lung adenocarcinoma.

The V and J genes are TRBV30 and TRBJ2-3; a possible D gene is TRBD1 (7 bases). From germline, CDR1 is GTSNPN and CDR2 SVGIG (reference sequence). CDR3 length: 15 residues. V shed 1 base and J shed 6 bases, with 17 bases lying between them. As DNA, the CDR3 is TGTGCCTGGAGTGGCGGACAGGCGGGGTGGGATACGCAGTATTTT. Encoded protein: CAWSGGQAGWDTQYF.

CDR3 DNA: TGCGCCAGCAGCCAAGGGACAGCCTTCTCCTACGAGCAGTACTTC. Translating gives CASSQGTAFSYEQYF. The chain is built from TRBV4-3 and TRBJ2-7; the D gene is possibly TRBD1 (6 bases). CDR1 and CDR2 from the germline V gene are LGHNA and YSLEER. The germline V and J ends were trimmed by 1 base and 0 bases, with 10 bases remaining between them. This CDR3 region has 15 residues.